These 30 T cell receptor beta chains share one sample of origin, sequenced in a study of cytotoxic CD8 clonotypes in ibrutinib-treated CLL. Method: immunoSEQ multiplex PCR; TCRdb's copy keeps in-frame clones and lacks some. The sample lists some 300,000 clones; roughly 85% were seen once. Sequenced here: PBMCs, sampled before ibrutinib treatment. All receptors derive from a human donor with chronic lymphocytic leukemia.

This clone appeared a single time. This chain links TRBV30 with TRBJ2-1; TRBD2 aligns across 13 bases. Germline V gene data show CDR1 as GTSNPN and CDR2 as SVGIG (reference sequence). V was pared by 1 base and J by 8 bases, with 5 bases of the junction left unmatched. The CDR3 consists of 15 residues. The CDR3 is CAWSGTSGSGHEQFF. The CDR3 DNA reads as TGTGCCTGGAGTGGGACTAGCGGGAGCGGTCATGAGCAGTTCTTC.

The chain joins TRBV4-1 to TRBJ2-1; D is undetermined. V was trimmed by 4 bases and J by 6 bases, leaving 4 bases between them. The length of the CDR3 is 11 residues. Germline values: CDR1 MGHRA, CDR2 YSYEKL. Written as DNA, the CDR3 is TGCGCCAGCAGCCCGGGCAATGAGCAGTTCTTC. Translating it yields CASSPGNEQFF.

The chain is built from TRBV2 and TRBJ2-1, with 8 nucleotides matching TRBD2. The CDR3 totals 15 residues. V gave up 5 bases and J gave up 2 bases; unmatched junction bases: 5. Looked up from germline, CDR1 is SNHLY and CDR2 is FYNNEI. This CDR3 is CASSLSTSAYNEQFF. Here the CDR3 DNA reads TGTGCCAGCAGTTTGTCGACTAGCGCCTACAATGAGCAGTTCTTC.

The chain combines TRBV4-3 with TRBJ2-1; possibly TRBD2 for D (6 bases). V gave up 3 bases and J gave up 8 bases, with 14 bases separating them. CDR1 is LGHNA and CDR2 is YSLEER in the germline V gene. The CDR3 spans 14 residues. This CDR3 reads CASSQIGLKDEQFF. Here the CDR3 DNA reads TGCGCCAGCAGCCAGATCGGACTAAAGGATGAGCAGTTCTTC.

The chain uses TRBV4-3 and TRBJ1-2; D perhaps matches TRBD1 (5 bases). There are 14 residues in the CDR3. Trimming left V 2 bases short and J 2 bases short, with 9 bases between. The germline V gene encodes CDR1 LGHNA and CDR2 YSLEER. CDR3 region: CASSQTDSNYGYTF. In DNA form, the CDR3 reads TGCGCCAGCAGCCAAACCGACAGCAACTATGGCTACACCTTC.

This clone appeared once. This chain links TRBV9 with TRBJ2-7; D unclear. The V gene's germline CDR1 is SGDLS and CDR2 YYNGEE. Between the trimmed V and J ends, which lost 3 bases and 3 bases, there was a span of 13 bases. The CDR3 totals 14 residues. The CDR3 here is CASSADAANYEQYF. The DNA for the CDR3 is TGTGCCAGCAGCGCAGACGCGGCAAACTACGAGCAGTACTTC. The complete variable domain, with remaining parts taken from reference TRBV9 and TRBJ2-7, reads DSGVTQTPKHLITATGQRVTLRCSPRSGDLSVYWYQQSLDQGLQFLIQYYNGEERAKGNILERFSAQQFPDLHSELNLSSLELGDSALYFCASSADAANYEQYFGPGTRLTVT.

V is TRBV4-3 and J is TRBJ1-2; D not resolved. Trimming pared 1 base from V and 8 bases from J, leaving 14 bases between. The CDR3 sequence is 14 residues long. Germline V gives CDR1 LGHNA, CDR2 YSLEER. The CDR3 region has the DNA TGCGCCAGCAGCCAAGTTTTCGGGGAGTCCGGCTACACCTTC. Amino acids: CASSQVFGESGYTF.

J is TRBJ2-1 and V is TRBV6-1; tentatively, D is TRBD1 (6 bases). CDR1 and CDR2 (germline): MNHNS, SASEGT. Trimming pared 2 bases from V and 8 bases from J, leaving 13 bases between. The CDR3 sequence is 14 residues long. CDR3 bases: TGTGCCAGCAGTGAATCTGGAAGGGGGTATGAGCAGTTCTTC. Translation gives CASSESGRGYEQFF.

The chain uses TRBV11-2 and TRBJ2-7; the D gene is possibly TRBD2 (6 bases). CDR1 and CDR2 (germline): SGHAT, FQNNGV. The V gene lost 5 bases and the J gene lost 4 bases, with 21 bases spanning the gap. The CDR3 consists of 16 residues. CDR3 nucleotide sequence: TGTGCCAGCAGCCTTAGGAGGGGCGTTAGTGTTTACGAGCAGTACTTC. Translating gives CASSLRRGVSVYEQYF.

The chain recombines TRBV5-5 with TRBJ2-3; unclear D gene. V was cut by 3 bases and J by 3 bases, with 5 bases left in between. The CDR3 spans 12 residues. Looked up from germline, CDR1 is SGHKS and CDR2 is YYEKEE (reference sequence). CDR3 in amino acids: CASSWGTDTQYF. The CDR3 region has the DNA TGTGCCAGCAGCTGGGGTACAGATACGCAGTATTTT.

V and J are TRBV5-1 and TRBJ2-1; D is possibly TRBD2 (6 bases). This CDR3 is 15 amino acids long. V was clipped by 3 bases and J by 3 bases, with 13 bases between them. Per germline, CDR1 SGHRS and CDR2 YFSETQ. Here the CDR3 DNA reads TGCGCCAGCAGCTATCCCCGGACTAACTACAATGAGCAGTTCTTC. Translated: CASSYPRTNYNEQFF.

The chain couples TRBV9 to TRBJ2-2; D is uncertain. The CDR3 is 16 residues long. The V end lost 3 bases, the J end lost 4 bases, and 16 bases lay between the germline ends. Germline loops: CDR1 SGDLS, CDR2 YYNGEE. The CDR3 sequence: CASSARTNLFTGELFF. CDR3 in DNA: TGTGCCAGCAGCGCCCGGACCAATCTATTCACCGGGGAGCTGTTTTTT.

The V call is TRBV15, the J call TRBJ2-7; possible D gene TRBD1, 6 bases. Trimming left V 7 bases short and J 2 bases short, with 15 bases between. Germline loops: CDR1 LNHNV, CDR2 YYDKDF (reference sequence). The CDR3 contains 14 residues. Here the CDR3 DNA reads TGTGCCACCAAGAACACAGGGTATACCTACGAGCAGTACTTC. Translating gives CATKNTGYTYEQYF.

This clone showed up just once. V gene TRBV9 combines with J gene TRBJ2-3; D unresolved. V shed 5 bases and J shed 1 base, with 14 bases lying between them. The CDR3 loop spans 15 amino acids. The germline CDR1 and CDR2 sequences are SGDLS and YYNGEE. CDR3 protein: CASRWGDKGTDTQYF. CDR3 sequence (DNA): TGTGCCAGCAGGTGGGGTGACAAAGGCACAGATACGCAGTATTTT.

This clone has a single count. The chain combines TRBV15 with TRBJ2-5; a possible D gene is TRBD2 (7 bases). V dropped 5 bases and J dropped 1 base, with 8 bases sitting between them. Germline loops: CDR1 LNHNV, CDR2 YYDKDF (reference sequence). This CDR3 is 13 amino acids long. CDR3 in DNA: TGTGCCACCAGCCGGGGGGCCCAAGAGACCCAGTACTTC. Amino acids: CATSRGAQETQYF.

This sequence joins TRBV7-3 and TRBJ2-7; TRBD2 is a possible D gene (6 bases). Germline V gene lookup returns CDR1 SGHTA and CDR2 FQGTGA. The length of the CDR3 is 16 residues. Trimming shortened V by 1 base and J by 5 bases, and 18 bases separated the two germline ends. For the CDR3, the DNA is TGTGCCAGCAGCTTAAAGCCTAGCAGGAGGGCGGACGAGCAGTACTTC. The encoded protein is CASSLKPSRRADEQYF.

The rearrangement links TRBV29-1 to TRBJ1-2, with D possibly matching TRBD1 (5 bases). Germline V CDR1 and CDR2: SQVTM, ANQGSEA. This CDR3 comprises 13 residues. V lost 1 base and J 3 bases, leaving 9 bases between the germline ends. CDR3 amino acids: CSVEGGTYYGYTF. Written as DNA, the CDR3 is TGCAGCGTTGAAGGTGGGACCTACTATGGCTACACCTTC. The full variable domain, with the rest looked up from reference TRBV29-1 and TRBJ1-2, is SAVISQKPSRDICQRGTSLTIQCQVDSQVTMMFWYRQQPGQSLTLIATANQGSEATYESGFVIDKFPISRPNLTFSTLTVSNMSPEDSSIYLCSVEGGTYYGYTFGSGTRLTVV.

This clone turned up a few times. This rearrangement joins TRBV30 to TRBJ2-2; D gene uncertain. The CDR3 extends over 11 amino acids. V lost 5 bases and J 5 bases, leaving 6 bases between the germline ends. Germline V gene sequence: CDR1 GTSNPN, CDR2 SVGIG (reference sequence). The CDR3 nucleotides read TGTGCCTGGGATACAACCGGGGAGCTGTTTTTT. Encoded protein: CAWDTTGELFF.

The chain combines TRBV10-2 with TRBJ2-3, with 8 bases that match TRBD2. From germline, CDR1 is WSHSY and CDR2 SAAADI. The V gene end was trimmed by 3 bases and the J gene end by 4 bases; junction bases not matched to a gene: 9. This CDR3 contains 16 residues. CDR3 amino acids: CASSESGGSSADTQYF. CDR3 coding DNA: TGCGCCAGCAGTGAATCGGGAGGGAGCAGTGCAGATACGCAGTATTTT.

The CDR3 loop reads CAWKPGAQVSGANVLTF. CDR3 coding DNA: TGTGCCTGGAAGCCGGGGGCGCAAGTCTCTGGGGCCAACGTCCTGACTTTC. J is TRBJ2-6 and V is TRBV30, with D perhaps matching TRBD1 or TRBD2 (6 bases each). The CDR3 is made up of 17 amino acids. Trimming pared 4 bases from V and 0 bases from J, leaving 16 bases between. CDR1 and CDR2 from the germline V gene are GTSNPN and SVGIG (reference sequence).

The rearrangement links TRBV25-1 to TRBJ2-7; D may match TRBD1 or TRBD2 (5 bases each). This CDR3 has 15 amino acids. Per the germline V gene, CDR1 is MGHDK and CDR2 is SYGVNS. Trimming took 1 base from V and 4 from J, leaving 14 bases between them. CDR3 bases: TGTGCCAGCAGTGAATCGACGGGCGAGGGGTACGAGCAGTACTTC. Protein: CASSESTGEGYEQYF.

The chain has TRBV18 and TRBJ1-2, with D unclear. This CDR3 is built from 14 residues. The V gene lost 1 base and the J gene lost 3 bases, with 9 bases spanning the gap. In germline, CDR1 is KGHSH, CDR2 LQKENI. DNA for the CDR3: TGTGCCAGCTCACCACGAGCGGCTGACTATGGCTACACCTTC. Protein sequence: CASSPRAADYGYTF.

The CDR3 sequence is CASSSPGEWDEQYF. CDR3 in DNA: TGTGCCAGCAGCTCCCCCGGAGAGTGGGACGAGCAGTACTTC. This rearrangement joins TRBV7-6 to TRBJ2-7; D is unresolved. The V end was cut by 4 bases, the J end by 5 bases, with 15 bases between. The CDR3 contains 14 residues. Germline CDR1 and CDR2: SGHVS and FNYEAQ.

This sequence joins TRBV28 and TRBJ2-1, with D hard to call. Germline-derived CDR1 and CDR2 are MDHEN and SYDVKM. V was clipped by 1 base and J by 2 bases, with 12 bases between them. The CDR3 has 16 residues. The CDR3 bases are TGTGCCAGCAGTTTATCGCTTAGCCCCACCTACAATGAGCAGTTCTTC. This translates into CASSLSLSPTYNEQFF.

V is TRBV29-1 and J is TRBJ1-3; D is uncertain. The germline V gene encodes CDR1 SQVTM and CDR2 ANQGSEA. Trimming left V 4 bases short and J 0 bases short, with 10 bases between. The CDR3 loop spans 14 amino acids. The CDR3 DNA reads TGCAGCGTTGTTCCGGGTTTCTCTGGAAACACCATATATTTT. It is translated as CSVVPGFSGNTIYF.

This sequence joins TRBV7-9 and TRBJ2-1, with 11 bases fitting TRBD2. This CDR3 has 14 residues. The V gene's germline CDR1 is SEHNR and CDR2 FQNEAQ (reference sequence). The ends lost 5 bases at V and 8 bases at J; junction bases unmatched: 5. As DNA, the CDR3 is TGTGCCAGCAGCGATAGCGGGAGGGTTTATGAGCAGTTCTTC. This gives the protein CASSDSGRVYEQFF.

The chain uses TRBV12-5 and TRBJ2-7, with 9 bases identical to TRBD1. The V and J ends lost 2 bases and 5 bases, in that order; junction bases with no gene match: 1. From germline, CDR1 is LGHNT and CDR2 FRNRAP. This CDR3 region has 13 residues. The CDR3 region is CASGLRQGDEQYF. The CDR3 bases are TGTGCTAGTGGTTTGCGACAGGGGGACGAGCAGTACTTC.

The V call is TRBV2, the J call TRBJ2-2; D remains unclear. The CDR3 is 14 residues long. V was cut by 7 bases and J by 0 bases, with 9 bases left in between. Germline loops: CDR1 SNHLY, CDR2 FYNNEI. The CDR3, as DNA: TGTGCCAGCATGCCGGAGTCGAACACCGGGGAGCTGTTTTTT. This gives the protein CASMPESNTGELFF. The whole variable domain, filled in from reference TRBV2 and TRBJ2-2, reads EPEVTQTPSHQVTQMGQEVILRCVPISNHLYFYWYRQILGQKVEFLVSFYNNEISEKSEIFDDQFSVERPDGSNFTLKIRSTKLEDSAMYFCASMPESNTGELFFGEGSRLTVL.

The chain employs TRBV10-3 and TRBJ1-2; no clear D. V shed 0 bases and J shed 2 bases, with 7 bases lying between them. Germline CDR1 is ENHRY and CDR2 is SYGVKD. The CDR3 sequence is 14 residues long. CDR3 amino acids: CAISESEPNYGYTF. The DNA of the CDR3 is TGTGCCATCAGTGAGTCGGAGCCAAACTATGGCTACACCTTC.

The chain couples TRBV7-2 to TRBJ1-1; no definite D call. Trimming took off 7 bases at V and 4 bases at J, with 13 bases between the two ends. Per the germline V gene, CDR1 is SGHTA and CDR2 is FQGNSA. The CDR3 consists of 13 residues. CDR3: CASTTVEGTEAFF. The CDR3 DNA reads TGTGCCAGCACCACCGTCGAGGGCACTGAAGCTTTCTTT.